Presented here are 28 T cell receptor beta chains from one specimen sequenced in a study of regulatory T cells in long-lasting Graves disease (dated by TCRdb to 2020 to 2023). The library was produced with multiplex PCR. For sequencing, an Illumina HiSeq 4000 was employed. To build TCR beta libraries, CDR3 regions were amplified by Arm-PCR using iRepertoire HTBI primers. The raw public data were reprocessed by TCRdb itself: fastp quality trimming at Q25, MiXCR clonotype calling, in-frame beta chains only. Identical CDR3 proteins give one entry, which carries the most common genes and DNA. The sample table shows approximately 540,000 distinct CDR3 sequences, and approximately 12% are seen once. The top ten constitute over 7% of the sample. The sample's time point label is to be understood as: newly diagnosed GD, antithyroid drugs for less than 3 months. For both TCR sequencing and RNA sequencing, RNA was extracted from PBMCs in TRIzol.

These data were also reused for a study on T cells in Graves' hyperthyroidism and ophthalmopathy.

The sample was peripheral blood mononuclear cells (PBMCs), taken at new diagnosis, from a patient treated with antithyroid drugs. Every receptor here comes from a woman aged 25 to 45 with Graves disease. Donor details come from another sample of the same person, matched by shared clones.

This clonotype was picked up many times. This chain links TRBV6-9 with TRBJ1-5, with TRBD1 matching over 9 bases. The CDR3 sequence is 15 residues long. CDR1 and CDR2 (germline): MNHGY, SVAAGI. With V trimmed by 4 bases and J by 2 bases, 3 bases remained unmatched. Here the CDR3 reads CASSSGQGGNQPQHF. For the CDR3, the DNA is TGTGCCAGCAGTTCGGGACAGGGAGGCAATCAGCCCCAGCATTTT.

This clonotype has at least ten counts. The gene calls are TRBV27 and TRBJ2-3, with D unresolved. Trimming pared 5 bases from V and 0 bases from J, leaving 12 bases between. The CDR3 runs 15 residues. The germline V gene has CDR1 MNHEY and CDR2 SMNVEV (reference sequence). The CDR3 spells CASSRSRASTDTQYF. The CDR3 DNA reads TGTGCCAGCAGTCGGTCGCGTGCTAGCACAGATACGCAGTATTTT.

This clonotype was counted at least ten times. The rearrangement uses TRBV27 and TRBJ1-2, with 8 positions matching TRBD1. CDR1 is MNHEY and CDR2 is SMNVEV in the germline V gene (reference sequence). V dropped 2 bases and J dropped 0; count of bases not matched to a gene: 8. The CDR3 spans 17 residues. CDR3 nucleotides: TGTGCCAGCAGTTTACGGACAGGGCGAACCTCTAACTATGGCTACACCTTC. Its protein product is CASSLRTGRTSNYGYTF.

In its sample, this clonotype was seen a few times. The chain employs TRBV2 and TRBJ2-7; D gene uncertain. CDR1 is SNHLY, CDR2 FYNNEI, per germline. This CDR3 is 13 amino acids long. Trimming took 7 bases from V and 4 from J, leaving 14 bases between them. The CDR3 bases are TGTGCCAGCACCGAACCGCCGGATTACGAGCAGTACTTC. This translates into CASTEPPDYEQYF. Complete variable domain (other parts from reference TRBV2 and TRBJ2-7): EPEVTQTPSHQVTQMGQEVILRCVPISNHLYFYWYRQILGQKVEFLVSFYNNEISEKSEIFDDQFSVERPDGSNFTLKIRSTKLEDSAMYFCASTEPPDYEQYFGPGTRLTVT.

Turning to this clonotype: A much larger clone lies one base from this, so it may be a read error. The genes are TRBV11-1 and TRBJ2-1; 12 nucleotides match TRBD2. V lost 7 bases and J lost 4; bases outside the gene matches: 2. Germline V gene lookup returns CDR1 SGHAT and CDR2 FQDESV (reference sequence). The CDR3 is 14 residues long. The CDR3 protein is CASNLAGGYNEQFF. For the CDR3, the DNA is TGTGCCAGCAATCTAGCGGGAGGGTACAATGAGCAGTTCTTC.

This clonotype was seen ten or more times. This sequence joins TRBV3-1 and TRBJ1-1, with 7 bases lining up with TRBD1. CDR3 length equals 15 residues. After removal of 4 bases from V and 0 bases from J, the junction contained 5 bases not matched to a gene. Germline CDR1 is LGHDT and CDR2 is YNNKEL (reference sequence). As DNA, the CDR3 is TGTGCCAGCAGCCCACAGGGGAGGTTGAACACTGAAGCTTTCTTT. It specifies CASSPQGRLNTEAFF.

This chain uses TRBV4-1 with TRBJ2-3, with D perhaps matching TRBD1 or TRBD2 (6 bases each). The length of the CDR3 is 13 residues. V lost 6 bases, J lost 6 bases, and 13 bases lay in between. CDR1 MGHRA and CDR2 YSYEKL come from the germline V gene. The CDR3 loop is CASRMQGGDTQYF. CDR3 sequence (DNA): TGCGCCAGCAGAATGCAAGGGGGGGATACGCAGTATTTT.

This clonotype has ten or more counts. This chain connects TRBV30 to TRBJ1-5, with TRBD1 identical over 8 bases. CDR1 and CDR2 from the germline V gene are GTSNPN and SVGIG (reference sequence). The V and J ends lost 2 bases and 2 bases, in that order; junction bases with no gene match: 5. The CDR3 has 15 amino acids. The CDR3 sequence: CAWSQGAYGNQPQHF. The CDR3 nucleotides are TGTGCCTGGAGTCAGGGGGCTTACGGCAATCAGCCCCAGCATTTT.

This clonotype was seen only a few times. The chain uses TRBV5-5 and TRBJ1-1; tentatively, D is TRBD1 (5 bases). The CDR3 sequence is 17 residues long. The ends were cut back, 6 bases at V and 0 bases at J, with 21 bases in the middle. CDR1 is SGHKS and CDR2 is YYEKEE in the germline V gene (reference sequence). The chain's CDR3 is CASTSGLQASMNTEAFF. DNA for the CDR3: TGTGCCAGCACCTCCGGTCTACAGGCTTCCATGAACACTGAAGCTTTCTTT. The variable domain in full, completed from reference TRBV5-5 and TRBJ1-1, reads DAGVTQSPTHLIKTRGQQVTLRCSPISGHKSVSWYQQVLGQGPQFIFQYYEKEERGRGNFPDRFSARQFPNYSSELNVNALLLGDSALYLCASTSGLQASMNTEAFFGQGTRLTVV.

This clonotype was seen ten or more times. V usage is TRBV29-1 and J usage is TRBJ2-3; D is uncertain. Germline V gene data show CDR1 as SQVTM and CDR2 as ANQGSEA. Trimming removed 4 bases from V and 4 bases from J, with 6 bases in between. This CDR3 contains 11 residues. This CDR3 is CSVVLADTQYF. CDR3 DNA: TGCAGCGTTGTACTCGCAGATACGCAGTATTTT.

The table lists this clonotype with many counts. The gene calls are TRBV15 and TRBJ2-6; no reliable D call. CDR3 size: 14 residues. CDR1 and CDR2 from the germline V gene are LNHNV and YYDKDF (reference sequence). The V gene lost 5 bases and the J gene lost 0 bases, with 5 bases spanning the gap. Here the CDR3 DNA reads TGTGCCACCAGCCGTACCTCTGGGGCCAACGTCCTGACTTTC. Translating gives CATSRTSGANVLTF.

Ten or more counts support this clonotype. The J gene is TRBJ1-1, the V gene TRBV7-9, with D possibly matching TRBD1 (5 bases). The ends were cut back, 3 bases at V and 6 bases at J, with 14 bases in the middle. The CDR3 runs 14 residues. Per germline, CDR1 SEHNR and CDR2 FQNEAQ (reference sequence). CDR3 amino acids: CASSLGSGFPEAFF. The CDR3 DNA sequence: TGTGCCAGCAGCTTGGGATCAGGGTTCCCTGAAGCTTTCTTT.

The table lists this clonotype with many counts. The CDR3, as DNA: TGTGCCAGCAGTTACTCAGAAGAGACTCTGTCCTACGAGCAGTACTTC. Protein product: CASSYSEETLSYEQYF. The V gene is TRBV6-5, the J gene TRBJ2-7; unclear D gene. Germline V gene lookup returns CDR1 MNHEY and CDR2 SVGAGI. The CDR3 is 16 amino acids. Trimming pared 0 bases from V and 1 base from J, leaving 13 bases between.

This clonotype was picked up many times. The rearrangement uses TRBV18 and TRBJ1-6; 7 bases map to TRBD1. Germline V gene lookup returns CDR1 KGHSH and CDR2 LQKENI. Unmatched junction bases numbered 6, after V lost 1 base and J lost 0 bases. The CDR3 has 18 residues. The CDR3 is CASSPLGGQSSYNSPLHF. CDR3 in DNA: TGTGCCAGCTCACCACTTGGGGGACAGAGCTCCTATAATTCACCCCTCCACTTT.

The sample holds many counts of this clonotype. The chain is built from TRBV29-1 and TRBJ2-5, with D tentatively TRBD1 (6 bases). Between the trimmed V and J ends, which lost 3 bases and 2 bases, there was a span of 7 bases. The length of the CDR3 is 12 residues. Germline assignment: CDR1 SQVTM and CDR2 ANQGSEA. Here the CDR3 reads CSVDDRQETQYF. CDR3 nucleotide sequence: TGCAGCGTTGACGACAGGCAAGAGACCCAGTACTTC. Full variable domain (outside the CDR3, taken from reference TRBV29-1 and TRBJ2-5): SAVISQKPSRDICQRGTSLTIQCQVDSQVTMMFWYRQQPGQSLTLIATANQGSEATYESGFVIDKFPISRPNLTFSTLTVSNMSPEDSSIYLCSVDDRQETQYFGPGTRLLVL.

The chain has TRBV10-3 and TRBJ1-2; 8 positions match TRBD1. Germline trimming cut 0 bases from V and 6 bases from J; bases unmatched to any gene: 6. Per the germline V gene, CDR1 is ENHRY and CDR2 is SYGVKD. This CDR3 has 15 amino acids. CDR3 DNA: TGTGCCATCAGTGAGTCGCTGACAGGGGTGGATGGCTACACCTTC. Encoded protein: CAISESLTGVDGYTF.

The sample holds many counts of this clonotype. The chain employs TRBV6-2 or TRBV6-3 and TRBJ2-1; D is unclear. Germline V gives CDR1 MNHEY, CDR2 SVGEGT. This CDR3 comprises 17 residues. V was trimmed by 6 bases and J by 4 bases, leaving 22 bases between them. The CDR3: CASRRGRHPEPYNEQFF. The CDR3 DNA follows: TGTGCCAGCAGAAGAGGTCGGCACCCCGAACCATACAATGAGCAGTTCTTC.

This clonotype showed up just a few times. CDR3 protein: CASSPSGGGASDEQFF. DNA for the CDR3: TGTGCCAGTAGTCCAAGCGGGGGGGGGGCTTCTGATGAGCAGTTCTTC. This chain links TRBV19 with TRBJ2-1; 10 bases line up with TRBD2. The CDR3 is made up of 16 amino acids. Unmatched junction bases numbered 12, after V lost 5 bases and J lost 8 bases. Germline V lookup: CDR1 LNHDA, CDR2 SQIVND (reference sequence).

A remark on this clonotype: A much larger clone differs by one base, so this may be a read error. Likely a read error: the CDR3 ends without its conserved phenylalanine or tryptophan. The V and J genes are TRBV6-2 or TRBV6-3 and TRBJ2-1; 9 bases line up with TRBD2. Trimming at V came to 5 bases and at J to 0 bases, leaving 2 bases not matched to a gene. The V gene's germline CDR1 is MNHEY and CDR2 SVGEGT. The CDR3 runs to 15 residues. As DNA, the CDR3 is TGTGCCAGCAGTGAACTAGCGGGCTCCTACAATGAGCAGTTCTCC. Encoded protein: CASSELAGSYNEQFS.

In its sample, this clonotype was seen many times. The genes are TRBV27 and TRBJ2-1; D perhaps matches TRBD2 (7 bases). The CDR3 runs 14 residues. The V end lost 6 bases, the J end lost 6 bases, and 15 bases lay between the germline ends. Per germline, CDR1 MNHEY and CDR2 SMNVEV (reference sequence). The CDR3 DNA follows: TGTGCCAGCAGGGGGGCAGCGGGATTCAATGAGCAGTTCTTC. Encoded protein: CASRGAAGFNEQFF.

This chain connects TRBV20-1 to TRBJ2-1; TRBD2 matches 11 bases. The junction had 18 bases not matched to a gene; V was cut back by 6 bases and J by 8 bases. CDR3 length: 17 residues. The germline gives CDR1 DFQATT, CDR2 SNEGSKA (reference sequence). The CDR3 DNA follows: TGCAGTGCGCCGGGACTAGCGGATGACCTTGTAGGGTATGAGCAGTTCTTC. Translated, it gives CSAPGLADDLVGYEQFF.

This sequence joins TRBV20-1 and TRBJ1-2, with no clear D. Germline V gene lookup returns CDR1 DFQATT and CDR2 SNEGSKA (reference sequence). V was pared by 3 bases and J by 2 bases, with 13 bases between. The CDR3 has 14 residues. CDR3: CSASIWPLNYGYTF. DNA of the CDR3: TGCAGTGCTAGTATCTGGCCCCTGAACTATGGCTACACCTTC.

This clonotype was detected a few times. One end of the junction is discordant with germline, which a read error may explain. The J gene is TRBJ2-3, the V gene TRBV24-1, with TRBD2 identical over 8 bases. Germline-derived CDR1 and CDR2 are KGHDR and SFDVKD. This CDR3 has 15 residues. The CDR3 reads CTTSHPTSGTDTQYF. In DNA, the CDR3 is TGTACCACCAGCCATCCGACTAGCGGCACAGATACGCAGTATTTT.

In its sample, this clonotype was seen a few times. One base away lies a much larger clone, so this may be a sequencing read error. This sequence joins TRBV28 and TRBJ1-5; no definite D call. Per the germline V gene, CDR1 is MDHEN and CDR2 is SYDVKM. CDR3 size: 15 residues. V was trimmed by 3 bases and J by 6 bases, leaving 15 bases between them. As DNA, the CDR3 is TGTGCCAGCAGTTTGAAGAGGAGAGGAATTCAGCCCCAGCATTTT. This translates into CASSLKRRGIQPQHF.

This clonotype was detected only a few times. The chain combines TRBV9 with TRBJ2-7; 8 bases agree with TRBD2. V shed 3 bases and J 0 bases; nucleotides not matched to a gene: 2. Germline V CDR1 and CDR2: SGDLS, YYNGEE. The CDR3 extends over 14 amino acids. CDR3 coding DNA: TGTGCCAGCAGCGCGGGGGGGAGCTCCTACGAGCAGTACTTC. It specifies CASSAGGSSYEQYF.

This clonotype was found many times. The V and J genes are TRBV6-1 and TRBJ1-1, with TRBD1 matching 8 bases. CDR3 length: 13 residues. V lost 8 bases and J lost 2; bases outside the gene matches: 4. CDR1 and CDR2 (germline): MNHNS, SASEGT. The CDR3 is CASLDRGNTEAFF. CDR3 coding DNA: TGTGCCAGCCTAGACAGGGGAAACACTGAAGCTTTCTTT.

This clonotype occurred many times. The chain recombines TRBV13 with TRBJ1-1, with unresolved D. Germline lookup yields CDR1 PRHDT and CDR2 FYEKMQ (reference sequence). The V end lost 5 bases, the J end lost 1 base, and 11 bases lay between the germline ends. This CDR3 has 14 residues. The CDR3 bases are TGTGCCAGCAGCATCGGACTGTCGAACACTGAAGCTTTCTTT. Translation: CASSIGLSNTEAFF.

As for this clonotype: Since a much larger clone is just one base distant, this may be a read error. The chain couples TRBV28 to TRBJ1-5; D is perhaps TRBD1 (5 bases). CDR1 and CDR2 from the germline V gene are MDHEN and SYDVKM. CDR3 length equals 17 residues. CDR3 in amino acids: CTSSLLTGVRSNQPQHF. As DNA, the CDR3 is TGTACCAGCAGTTTATTAACGGGGGTGCGTAGCAATCAGCCCCAGCATTTT.